Listed below are T cell receptor beta chains from one sample, sequenced in a study of shared clonotypes between healthy human individuals. Measured with immunoSEQ multiplex PCR; TCRdb has only the in-frame clones, and not every one. The sample lists 950,000 to 1,100,000 clones, approximately 80% occurring once. The material sequenced was memory CD4+ T cells from PBMCs. The source is a man aged 18 to 30 in good health. Some clones in this sample may be carry-over from other donors' samples. The CDR3 runs from the conserved cysteine through the conserved F or W. Each record gives: clone size, J gene, D gene, V gene, CDR3 DNA, CDR3 protein. D genes are given only for firm matches. Rows give clone size only sometimes, using once, few, many, or a class for an expanded clone.

. TRBJ2-7 . TRBV7-3 TGTGCCAGCAGCCAAGACAGGTGGAACTACGAGCAGTACTTC CASSQDRWNYEQYF
. TRBJ1-2 . TRBV10-3 TGTGCCAGCCAGAGTAACTATGGCTACACCTTC CASQSNYGYTF
. TRBJ2-7 . TRBV7-3 TGTGCCAGCAGCCATAGGGACACGGCCTACGAGCAGTACTTC CASSHRDTAYEQYF
. TRBJ1-5 TRBD1 TRBV7-6 TGTGCCAGCAGCTTAGCCCAGGGACAGCAAAATCAGCCCCAGCATTTT CASSLAQGQQNQPQHF
. TRBJ2-5 TRBD2 TRBV5-1 TGCGCCAGCAGTCCGCGGGCGGGAGGCGGGGAGACCCAGTACTTC CASSPRAGGGETQYF
. TRBJ2-7 TRBD2 TRBV7-8 TGTGCCAGCACCAGGCTAGCGGGACGGTACGAGCAGTACTTC CASTRLAGRYEQYF
. TRBJ2-7 . TRBV15 TGTGCCACAAACAGAGGAGGGGGAGTCGAGCAGTACTTC CATNRGGGVEQYF
. TRBJ1-2 TRBD1 TRBV4-2 TGTGCCAGCAGCCTCTTATTTAAAACCGACAGGGGGTTTCCTGGCTACACCTTC CASSLLFKTDRGFPGYTF
. TRBJ2-5 TRBD1 TRBV4-2 TGTGCCAGCAGCCGTCGGGACAGCAACCAAGAGACCCAGTACTTC CASSRRDSNQETQYF
many TRBJ2-5 . TRBV7-2 TGTGCCAGCAGCCCCACCGGGCAGACCCAGTACTTC CASSPTGQTQYF
. TRBJ2-1 . TRBV28 TGTGCCAGCAGTGTGGGCGGGGCCTACAATGAGCAGTTCTTC CASSVGGAYNEQFF
many TRBJ1-2 . TRBV28 TGTGCCAGCAGCCAAACAGGGCCCTATGGCTACACCTTC CASSQTGPYGYTF
. TRBJ2-1 TRBD1 TRBV5-1 TGCGCCAGCAGCTTGAATTCACCCGCCTACAGGGGGCCATCTTGGTTCTTC CASSLNSPAYRGPSWFF
. TRBJ1-5 TRBD1 TRBV2 TGTGCCAGCGACCTGGACAGGGGCGCTCAGCCCCAGCATTTT CASDLDRGAQPQHF
. TRBJ2-5 . TRBV29-1 TGCAGCGTTGAACGACGGGACCAAGAGACCCAGTACTTC CSVERRDQETQYF
. TRBJ2-6 . TRBV6-1 TGTGCCAGCATGTTTGAGTCCGGGGCCAACGTCCTGACTTTC CASMFESGANVLTF
. TRBJ2-1 TRBD2 TRBV2 TGTGCCAGCAGTGATCTCTGGCGGAGGCGGGAGGGCCAGAACAATGAGCAGTTCTTC CASSDLWRRREGQNNEQFF
. TRBJ1-2 . TRBV29-1 TGCAGCGTTGAAGATCTAGGGGATGGCTACACCTTC CSVEDLGDGYTF
. TRBJ2-5 . TRBV7-2 TGTGCCAGCAGCTTAACGGTACGGCGGGGACAAGAGACCCAGTACTTC CASSLTVRRGQETQYF
. TRBJ2-4 . TRBV2 TGTGCCAGCAGGGCCAGACTAGAACTAGCCAAAAACATTCAGTACTTC CASRARLELAKNIQYF
. TRBJ1-3 . TRBV6-5 TGTGCCAGCAGCCGGGACAATCCTGGAAACACCATATATTTT CASSRDNPGNTIYF
. TRBJ1-2 . TRBV7-8 TGTGCCAGCAGCTTAGGGTCGGCCTTCTTGGATAACTATGGCTACACCTTC CASSLGSAFLDNYGYTF
. TRBJ1-1 TRBD1 TRBV29-1 TGCAGCGCCAAGCCGCAGGGGGTGAACACTGAAGCTTTCTTT CSAKPQGVNTEAFF
. TRBJ2-7 TRBD1 TRBV11-2 TGTGCCAGCAGTTACCGGACAGGGATATCCTACGAGCAGTACTTC CASSYRTGISYEQYF
. TRBJ2-1 . TRBV7-9 TGTGCCAGCACCCCCCTGTCCCGCGAGCAGTTCTTC CASTPLSREQFF
. TRBJ1-2 TRBD1 TRBV19 TGTGCCAGTACTCCCGAGGGACAGGGGTACTATGGCTACACCTTC CASTPEGQGYYGYTF
. TRBJ2-1 TRBD1 TRBV7-9 TGTGCCAGCCGCGCGGGACAGGGTTTGAATGAGCAGTTCTTC CASRAGQGLNEQFF
. TRBJ2-1 TRBD2 TRBV4-1 TGCGCCAGCAGCAAAGGGGGAGGTAATAGCGGGATAACTGAGCAGTTCTTC CASSKGGGNSGITEQFF
once TRBJ1-5 TRBD1 TRBV4-1 TGCGCCAGCAGCCAAGCCCGCCTCTGGGACAGGGGCCCCAATCAGCCCCAGCATTTT CASSQARLWDRGPNQPQHF
. TRBJ1-1 . TRBV6-6 TGTGCCAGCTTCGGGTTGAATTATGGGAGCACTGAAGCTTTCTTT CASFGLNYGSTEAFF
few TRBJ1-1 . TRBV6-6 TGTGCCAGCAGTTACGGACTGACGAACACTGAAGCTTTCTTT CASSYGLTNTEAFF
. TRBJ2-3 TRBD2 TRBV7-2 TGTGCCAGCGATCAGGACGGGAGGGCCGGGGATACGCAGTATTTT CASDQDGRAGDTQYF
. TRBJ2-7 TRBD2 TRBV19 TGTGCCAGTAGTCCGGGAGGTAGTTTGGGCTACGAGCAGTACTTC CASSPGGSLGYEQYF
. TRBJ2-7 . TRBV2 TGTGCCAGCAGTGGTAGGACGGCCGCCGACGAGCAGTACTTC CASSGRTAADEQYF
. TRBJ1-2 . TRBV28 TGTGCCAGCAGTTTCACATTTAACTATGGCTACACCTTC CASSFTFNYGYTF
. TRBJ1-3 . TRBV27 TGTGCCAGCAGTTTATTGAGCCGCCGGCAACCAGGAAACACCATATATTTT CASSLLSRRQPGNTIYF
. TRBJ2-7 . TRBV30 TGTGCCCGCAGGGATTCCTACGAGCAGTACTTC CARRDSYEQYF